These 11 T cell receptor beta chains came from one sample sequenced in a study of shared clonotypes between healthy human individuals. Clones were sequenced by immunoSEQ multiplex PCR, and TCRdb holds only the in-frame ones, with some missing. The sample shows some 2,400,000 clones, approximately 96% of them seen only once. Sequences were obtained from naive CD4+ T cells sorted from blood. Subset meaning: CD45RA+ positively selected. All receptors come from a man aged 18 to 30 in good health.

The chain has TRBV5-1 and TRBJ2-7; D tentatively fits TRBD1 or TRBD2 (5 bases each). CDR3 size: 16 residues. V lost 0 bases to trimming and J lost 0 bases, with 13 bases between them. Germline CDR1 and CDR2: SGHRS and YFSETQ. CDR3: CASSLEGWGSSYEQYF. CDR3 in DNA: TGCGCCAGCAGCTTGGAAGGGTGGGGGAGCTCCTACGAGCAGTACTTC.

The rearrangement joins TRBV7-9 to TRBJ2-7; unclear D gene. Per germline, CDR1 SEHNR and CDR2 FQNEAQ (reference sequence). Trimming took 4 bases from V and 2 from J, leaving 18 bases between them. This CDR3 comprises 16 residues. The CDR3 loop is CASSWVTATRPYEQYF. CDR3 bases: TGTGCCAGCAGCTGGGTAACAGCCACAAGACCCTACGAGCAGTACTTC.

The rearrangement uses TRBV19 and TRBJ2-5, with 10 bases lining up with TRBD1. CDR3 length: 14 amino acids. V lost 5 bases, J lost 5 bases, and 5 bases stayed unmatched. Germline-derived CDR1 and CDR2 are LNHDA and SQIVND (reference sequence). CDR3 nucleotide sequence: TGTGCCAGTAGTTCGACAGGGGGCGGGGAGACCCAGTACTTC. Translation gives CASSSTGGGETQYF. The variable domain in full, with the rest retrieved from reference TRBV19 and TRBJ2-5, is DGGITQSPKYLFRKEGQNVTLSCEQNLNHDAMYWYRQDPGQGLRLIYYSQIVNDFQKGDIAEGYSVSREKKESFPLTVTSAQKNPTAFYLCASSSTGGGETQYFGPGTRLLVL.

The chain uses TRBV19 and TRBJ2-1; D remains ambiguous. Trimming removed 0 bases from V and 15 bases from J, with 12 bases in between. Germline-derived CDR1 and CDR2 are LNHDA and SQIVND (reference sequence). The CDR3 has 12 residues. In nucleotides, the CDR3 is TGTGCCAGTAGTATAGATGGGCAGCCCCGGTTCTTC. Its protein is CASSIDGQPRFF.

V usage is TRBV6-1 and J usage is TRBJ2-1; TRBD2 agrees at 9 bases. This CDR3 contains 15 residues. Per the germline V gene, CDR1 is MNHNS and CDR2 is SASEGT. V was pared by 1 base and J by 8 bases, with 6 bases of the junction left unmatched. The CDR3 DNA sequence: TGTGCCAGCAGTGAAGGGCCTAGCGGGATCTATGAGCAGTTCTTC. It yields the protein CASSEGPSGIYEQFF.

This chain connects TRBV30 to TRBJ2-7, with 7 nucleotides matching TRBD1. The CDR3 has 19 residues. The germline V gene has CDR1 GTSNPN and CDR2 SVGIG (reference sequence). The J segment lost 2 bases and the V segment lost 2 bases, leaving 21 bases of the junction unmatched. For the CDR3, the DNA is TGTGCCTGGAGTTCTTTATCTTTAGGGGGCGCCGTTTATACCTACGAGCAGTACTTC. Encoded protein: CAWSSLSLGGAVYTYEQYF.

The V and J genes are TRBV30 and TRBJ2-5; weak D call: TRBD2 (5 bases). Germline assignment: CDR1 GTSNPN and CDR2 SVGIG (reference sequence). The CDR3 covers 14 residues. Trimming left V 4 bases short and J 2 bases short, with 14 bases between. For the CDR3, the DNA is TGTGCCTGGACCCCCGAGGGCCTGCAAGAGACCCAGTACTTC. This encodes CAWTPEGLQETQYF.

This chain links TRBV5-1 with TRBJ2-1; 8 bases match TRBD2. V was clipped by 4 bases and J by 7 bases; unmatched bases: 4. The V gene's germline CDR1 is SGHRS and CDR2 YFSETQ. CDR3 length: 13 amino acids. The CDR3 coding sequence is TGCGCCAGCAGCCGGGAGGGGCTTAATGAGCAGTTCTTC. Translated: CASSREGLNEQFF. Filled out from reference TRBV5-1 and TRBJ2-1, the complete variable domain reads KAGVTQTPRYLIKTRGQQVTLSCSPISGHRSVSWYQQTPGQGLQFLFEYFSETQRNKGNFPGRFSGRQFSNSRSEMNVSTLELGDSALYLCASSREGLNEQFFGPGTRLTVL.

This chain connects TRBV11-2 to TRBJ2-7, with D possibly being TRBD2 (5 bases). Trimming pared 5 bases from V and 1 base from J, leaving 15 bases between. The CDR3 length is 15 residues. CDR1 is SGHAT, CDR2 FQNNGV, per germline. The CDR3 spells CASSPLGRSSYEQYF. In DNA form, the CDR3 reads TGTGCCAGCAGCCCCCTAGGGAGATCGTCCTACGAGCAGTACTTC.

The chain links TRBV4-1 to TRBJ2-3; no firm D call. The CDR3 length is 14 residues. With 1 base removed from V and 1 base from J, the gap between germline ends came to 6 bases. Germline CDR1 reads MGHRA; CDR2 reads YSYEKL. The CDR3 is CASSQARGTDTQYF. The DNA of the CDR3 is TGCGCCAGCAGCCAAGCCCGCGGCACAGATACGCAGTATTTT.

The rearrangement joins TRBV7-9 to TRBJ2-7, with D maybe TRBD2 (7 bases). Germline CDR1 is SEHNR and CDR2 is FQNEAQ (reference sequence). Trimming removed 3 bases from V and 5 bases from J, with 14 bases in between. This CDR3 is built from 14 residues. This chain's CDR3 is CASSFGRGVDEQYF. The DNA for the CDR3 is TGTGCCAGCAGCTTTGGGAGGGGGGTCGACGAGCAGTACTTC. Full variable domain (rest looked up from reference TRBV7-9 and TRBJ2-7): DTGVSQNPRHKITKRGQNVTFRCDPISEHNRLYWYRQTLGQGPEFLTYFQNEAQLEKSRLLSDRFSAERPKGSFSTLEIQRTEQGDSAMYLCASSFGRGVDEQYFGPGTRLTVT.